The rows below give T cell receptor beta chains drawn from one sample of a study of shared clonotypes between healthy human individuals. Assay: immunoSEQ multiplex PCR; the TCRdb copy retains only in-frame clones and omits some. This table holds some 470,000 clones, about 79% found once. Sequenced input: PBMCs. The receptors were gathered from a woman aged 40-49 years in good health. Some clones in this sample may be carry-over from other donors' samples. The conserved cysteine and the conserved F or W are not part of the CDR3 here. Fields, in order: J gene, V gene, CDR3 protein.

TRBJ2-1 | TRBV7-3 | ASSLSRREGPYNEQF
TRBJ2-7 | TRBV2 | ASRPGLAGGHEQY
TRBJ2-6 | TRBV27 | ASSLWESGANVLT
TRBJ2-1 | TRBV6-4 | ASSDSDRGYNEQF
TRBJ2-7 | TRBV21-1 | ASSKLTSGCYEQY
TRBJ2-7 | TRBV6-5 | ATRGETPYEQY
TRBJ1-4 | TRBV28 | ASTGPTAEKLF
TRBJ2-7 | TRBV6-5 | ASSRSGTSGSGQY
TRBJ1-1 | TRBV10-3 | AISRDSNRRTEAF
TRBJ2-1 | TRBV7-8 | ASSYPHGGSYNEQF
TRBJ1-2 | TRBV30 | AWRDRGPYGYT
TRBJ1-5 | TRBV10-3 | AIRKTGQNQPQH
TRBJ1-3 | TRBV30 | AWSLTVGNTIY
TRBJ2-5 | TRBV10-1 | ASSEDPGRETQY
TRBJ2-5 | TRBV19 | ASSMRHNQETQY
TRBJ2-2 | TRBV7-3 | ASSLFVGGTGELF
TRBJ1-1 | TRBV10-3 | AASVGTGGGTEAF
TRBJ2-1 | TRBV7-6 | ASSLARRGARSSYNEQF
TRBJ1-5 | TRBV6-5 | ASSYSPAEGPQH
TRBJ2-7 | TRBV11-1 | ASSSKGFDYEQY
TRBJ2-7 | TRBV27 | ASSERQGPNYEQY
TRBJ2-7 | TRBV19 | ATTSGTDEQY